Each of the 15 T cell receptor beta chains below was sequenced from the same sample in a study of cytomegalovirus exposure and HLA in healthy donors. Primers for the PCR totalled 60 Vbeta and 13 Jbeta. The data were produced by immunoSEQ multiplex PCR, yet TCRdb's version contains in-frame clones alone and is incomplete. The profile shows 150,000 to 200,000 clones, around 81% of them singletons. The sample was PBMCs. The receptors shown here come from a man aged 30 to 45 in good health and CMV-seronegative.

The rearrangement uses TRBV20-1 and TRBJ2-7; D is ambiguous. This CDR3 region has 11 residues. V shed 2 bases and J shed 3 bases, with 5 bases lying between them. In germline, CDR1 is DFQATT, CDR2 SNEGSKA (reference sequence). CDR3 DNA sequence: TGCAGTGCTAGACTAGACTACGAGCAGTACTTC. Its translation is CSARLDYEQYF.

The CDR3 DNA sequence: TGTGCCAGCAGCTCGAGAAAGTCAAATGGCTACACCTTC. Residues: CASSSRKSNGYTF. The chain couples TRBV7-9 to TRBJ1-2, with D unresolved. The CDR3 contains 13 residues. V lost 4 bases and J lost 6, with 12 bases in between. Germline V gene lookup returns CDR1 SEHNR and CDR2 FQNEAQ (reference sequence).

This clone was found a few times. The chain employs TRBV6-1 and TRBJ1-4; no clear D gene. CDR3 length: 15 amino acids. Deletions cut 2 bases from V and 1 base from J, with 8 bases between. Germline CDR1 and CDR2: MNHNS and SASEGT. CDR3 sequence reads: CASSELRLTNEKLFF. The CDR3 DNA is TGTGCCAGCAGTGAACTGCGCTTAACTAATGAAAAACTGTTTTTT.

This chain connects TRBV11-2 to TRBJ2-3; a possible D gene is TRBD2 (6 bases). The germline V and J ends were trimmed by 1 base and 2 bases, with 13 bases remaining between them. CDR3 size: 16 residues. CDR1 is SGHAT, CDR2 FQNNGV, per germline. CDR3 nucleotide sequence: TGTGCCAGCAGCTTAGTTAGCGGCCTTTTCACAGATACGCAGTATTTT. It is translated as CASSLVSGLFTDTQYF.

This chain links TRBV13 with TRBJ2-7; 8 positions agree with TRBD1. Germline lookup yields CDR1 PRHDT and CDR2 FYEKMQ (reference sequence). V lost 6 bases and J lost 3; bases outside the gene matches: 4. This CDR3 is built from 13 residues. CDR3 sequence: CASRVQGDYEQYF. As DNA, the CDR3 is TGTGCCAGCAGGGTACAGGGGGACTACGAGCAGTACTTC.

The CDR3 region is CASSPRGSNYGYTF. The CDR3 coding sequence is TGTGCCAGTAGCCCCAGGGGTTCCAACTATGGCTACACCTTC. The chain is built from TRBV19 and TRBJ1-2; D is possibly TRBD1 (6 bases). Germline CDR1 and CDR2: LNHDA and SQIVND (reference sequence). CDR3 length: 14 amino acids. With 6 bases removed from V and 2 bases from J, the gap between germline ends came to 13 bases. The full variable domain, in which reference TRBV19 and TRBJ1-2 provide the parts outside the CDR3, is DGGITQSPKYLFRKEGQNVTLSCEQNLNHDAMYWYRQDPGQGLRLIYYSQIVNDFQKGDIAEGYSVSREKKESFPLTVTSAQKNPTAFYLCASSPRGSNYGYTFGSGTRLTVV.

J is TRBJ2-7 and V is TRBV5-1, with D tentatively TRBD1 (6 bases). V was clipped by 1 base and J by 5 bases, with 13 bases between them. The CDR3 sequence is 14 residues long. Per germline, CDR1 SGHRS and CDR2 YFSETQ. The CDR3, as DNA: TGCGCCAGCAGCTTGTCTCCAGGGGTCCACGAGCAGTACTTC. Protein product: CASSLSPGVHEQYF.

The chain is built from TRBV2 and TRBJ2-7; 7 nucleotides agree with TRBD1. V lost 6 bases to trimming and J lost 3 bases; unmatched junction nucleotides: 5. The CDR3 length is 13 residues. Germline V gives CDR1 SNHLY, CDR2 FYNNEI. CDR3 protein: CASRRQGIYEQYF. In DNA form, the CDR3 reads TGTGCCAGCAGAAGACAGGGAATCTACGAGCAGTACTTC. The entire variable domain, with the rest obtained from reference TRBV2 and TRBJ2-7, is as follows: EPEVTQTPSHQVTQMGQEVILRCVPISNHLYFYWYRQILGQKVEFLVSFYNNEISEKSEIFDDQFSVERPDGSNFTLKIRSTKLEDSAMYFCASRRQGIYEQYFGPGTRLTVT.

The V and J genes are TRBV28 and TRBJ2-7; 9 bases fit TRBD1. This CDR3 comprises 14 residues. Germline V gives CDR1 MDHEN, CDR2 SYDVKM. The junction had 9 bases not matched to a gene; V was cut back by 6 bases and J by 6 bases. The DNA for the CDR3 is TGTGCCAGCAGCGTCCCGGGACAGGGTGGCGAGCAGTACTTC. This encodes CASSVPGQGGEQYF.

V is TRBV9 and J is TRBJ2-6; TRBD1 matches at 8 bases. V shed 3 bases, J shed 5 bases, and the junction held 13 bases outside the gene matches. The CDR3 is 18 residues long. Germline CDR1 and CDR2: SGDLS and YYNGEE. The CDR3 nucleotides are TGTGCCAGCAGCGCGACAGGGGTGGCGCTTTTGAGGGCCAACGTCCTGACTTTC. Its protein is CASSATGVALLRANVLTF.

The CDR3 loop is CASSILQGSRYEQYF. Here the CDR3 DNA reads TGTGCCAGCAGTATATTACAGGGCAGTCGCTACGAGCAGTACTTC. The chain employs TRBV6-5 and TRBJ2-7; D may be TRBD1 (6 bases). Trimming took 5 bases from V and 3 from J, leaving 17 bases between them. The CDR3 runs 15 residues. Germline V CDR1 and CDR2: MNHEY, SVGAGI.

This clone was observed a few times. The chain couples TRBV2 to TRBJ1-1; possibly TRBD1 for D (5 bases). This CDR3 contains 14 residues. V was pared by 7 bases and J by 1 base, with 13 bases between. CDR1 and CDR2 (germline): SNHLY, FYNNEI. The CDR3 region has the DNA TGTGCCAGCACCACGGTGGACAAGAACACTGAAGCTTTCTTT. It yields the protein CASTTVDKNTEAFF.

The gene calls are TRBV18 and TRBJ2-7; TRBD1 agrees at 8 bases. Germline V gene lookup returns CDR1 KGHSH and CDR2 LQKENI. The CDR3 extends over 16 amino acids. J was trimmed by 2 bases and V by 1 base; bases with no gene match: 7. Written as DNA, the CDR3 is TGTGCCAGCTCACCACTCGGGACAGGATTAACCTACGAGCAGTACTTC. Its translation: CASSPLGTGLTYEQYF.

The CDR3 bases are TGTGCCAGCAGCGTTGGCGGGCTCATCCAAGAGACCCAGTACTTC. Encoded protein: CASSVGGLIQETQYF. V gene TRBV9 combines with J gene TRBJ2-5; D is possibly TRBD2 (5 bases). Trimming cost V 2 bases and J 1 base, with 12 bases left between them. The CDR3 is 15 amino acids. CDR1 and CDR2 (germline): SGDLS, YYNGEE.

The CDR3 spells CASSQSDRGETQYF. CDR3 nucleotides: TGTGCCAGCTCACAATCGGACAGGGGAGAGACCCAGTACTTC. The chain links TRBV18 to TRBJ2-5, with TRBD1 identical over 9 bases. V trimming: 4 bases; J trimming: 4 bases; junction bases outside the gene matches: 4. This CDR3 has 14 residues. Germline loops: CDR1 KGHSH, CDR2 LQKENI.